This T cell receptor beta chain appears in the sequencing data of a study of CD8 T cells in Susac syndrome. An amount of RNA that ranged from 0.5 to 1 ug was reverse transcribed with random hexamers. By means of immunoSEQ multiplex PCR, TCR beta CDR3 spanning 54 Vbeta and 13 Jbeta underwent amplification. TCRdb itself ran the immunoSEQ multiplex PCR reads through MiXCR, one entry per CDR3 protein. The sample yields more than 70,000 distinct CDR3 sequences, approximately 92% seen once. The receptor's source is a human donor in good health. Material for sequencing was CD8+ T cells from PBMCs.

CDR3 region: CASSPPGRGSPLHF. The DNA of the CDR3 is TGTGCCAGCAGTCCGCCAGGGAGAGGTTCACCCCTCCACTTT. J is TRBJ1-6 and V is TRBV28; possible D gene TRBD1, 5 bases. V gave up 5 bases and J gave up 9 bases, with 14 bases separating them. Germline values: CDR1 MDHEN, CDR2 SYDVKM. The CDR3 runs 14 residues.